This T cell receptor beta chain was identified in a study of T-cell reconstitution after alpha-beta-depleted transplantation in children. At least ten counts were recorded for this clonotype. This CDR3 region has 16 residues. From germline, CDR1 is DFQATT and CDR2 SNEGSKA (reference sequence). V gave up 0 bases and J gave up 9 bases; unmatched junction bases: 8. Using unique molecular identifiers, the investigators prepared the TCRbeta library. Each CDR3 protein gets one entry after TCRdb re-called the PCR reads with MiXCR. The table has around 600,000 distinct CDR3 sequences, 10% seen once. The starting material was PBMCs from the stem cell graft donor, obtained from the stem cell graft. The chain links TRBV20-1 to TRBJ2-1; TRBD2 matches 13 bases. The receptor comes from a human donor who donated a stem cell graft to a child with acute myeloid leukemia. Here the CDR3 reads CSARDRLAGGNGEQFF. CDR3 nucleotide sequence: TGCAGTGCTAGAGACCGACTAGCGGGAGGCAACGGTGAGCAGTTCTTC.